Sequencing of this T cell receptor (beta chain) was carried out in a study of cytomegalovirus exposure and HLA in healthy donors. The ends were cut back, 2 bases at V and 12 bases at J, with 20 bases in the middle. CDR3 length: 15 residues. Looked up from germline, CDR1 is LNHNV and CDR2 is YYDKDF (reference sequence). Study results and limitations: Some highly shared sequence variants likely arose as a pipeline artifact. In an earlier analysis, in some 500 donors, most V segments appeared productive either ~87% or ~30% of the time. Most of the CMV-associated TCR beta chains (in a later analysis) appeared to be HLA-restricted. One variant, a missense change in DCLRE1C, was linked in a later analysis to TCR beta V- and J-gene trimming.

Comment on this clone: Its specificity is unknown.

This PCR relied on a set of 60 Vbeta primers and 13 Jbeta primers. Sequencing was performed with immunoSEQ multiplex PCR; in TCRdb, only in-frame clones are kept and a portion is missing. This table has about 130,000 clones, 65% to 90% appearing once. The sequencing sample was made of PBMCs. The clonotype originates from a male donor in good health and CMV-seropositive. V gene TRBV15 combines with J gene TRBJ2-4, with unresolved D. The CDR3 sequence is CATSRPTSPRKNQYF. CDR3 DNA: TGTGCCACCAGCAGACCCACCTCCCCTAGGAAAAATCAGTACTTC.